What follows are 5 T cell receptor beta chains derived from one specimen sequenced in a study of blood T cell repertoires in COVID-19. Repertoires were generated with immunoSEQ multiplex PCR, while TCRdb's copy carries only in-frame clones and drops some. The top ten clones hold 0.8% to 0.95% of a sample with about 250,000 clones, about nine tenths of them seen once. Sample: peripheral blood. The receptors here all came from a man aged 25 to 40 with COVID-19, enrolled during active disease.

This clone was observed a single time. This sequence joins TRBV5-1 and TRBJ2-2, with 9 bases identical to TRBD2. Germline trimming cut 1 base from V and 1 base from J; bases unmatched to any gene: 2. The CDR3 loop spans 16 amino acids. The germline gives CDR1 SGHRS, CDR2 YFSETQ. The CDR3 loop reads CASSLRLAENTGELFF. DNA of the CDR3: TGCGCCAGCAGCTTGAGACTAGCGGAGAACACCGGGGAGCTGTTTTTT.

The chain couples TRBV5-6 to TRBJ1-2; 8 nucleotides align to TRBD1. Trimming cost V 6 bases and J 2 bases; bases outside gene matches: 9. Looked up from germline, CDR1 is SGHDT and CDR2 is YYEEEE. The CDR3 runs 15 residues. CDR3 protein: CASNPETGENYGYTF. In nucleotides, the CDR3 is TGTGCCAGCAACCCCGAGACAGGGGAAAACTATGGCTACACCTTC.

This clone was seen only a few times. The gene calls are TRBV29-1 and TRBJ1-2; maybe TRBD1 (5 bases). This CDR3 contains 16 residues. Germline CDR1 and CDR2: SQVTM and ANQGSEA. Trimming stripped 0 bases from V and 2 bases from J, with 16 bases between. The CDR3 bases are TGCAGCGTTGAAGAAGGTGGTGGGGGGACGAACTATGGCTACACCTTC. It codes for CSVEEGGGGTNYGYTF.

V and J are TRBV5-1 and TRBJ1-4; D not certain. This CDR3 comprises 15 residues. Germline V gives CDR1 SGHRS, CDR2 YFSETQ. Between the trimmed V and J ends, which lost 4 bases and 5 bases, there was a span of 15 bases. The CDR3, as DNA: TGCGCCAGCAGCCCCGAAAACCGGGAGAATGAAAAACTGTTTTTT. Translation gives CASSPENRENEKLFF.

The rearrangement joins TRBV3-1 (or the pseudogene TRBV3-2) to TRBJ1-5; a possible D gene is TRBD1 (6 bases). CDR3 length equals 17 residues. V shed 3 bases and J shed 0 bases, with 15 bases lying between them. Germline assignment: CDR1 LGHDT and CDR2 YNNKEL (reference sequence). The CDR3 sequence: CASSQGAGMGSNQPQHF. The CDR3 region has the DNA TGTGCCAGCAGCCAGGGGGCAGGGATGGGTAGCAATCAGCCCCAGCATTTT.